What follows are 17 T cell receptor beta chains derived from one specimen sequenced in a study of blood T cell repertoires in COVID-19. TCRdb keeps only in-frame clones here, not all; method: immunoSEQ multiplex PCR. This table has around 20,000 clones, 80% to 90% appearing once. What was sequenced was peripheral blood. Receptor source: a human donor in a cohort sampled during active COVID-19. The donor label of this sample is uncertain.

The rearrangement links TRBV18 to TRBJ1-2; D is possibly TRBD1 (6 bases). Germline V gene data show CDR1 as KGHSH and CDR2 as LQKENI. The ends were cut back, 3 bases at V and 2 bases at J, with 13 bases in the middle. CDR3 length: 15 amino acids. The CDR3 DNA is TGTGCCAGCTCACCCGACTTGGGGACAAACTATGGCTACACCTTC. It specifies CASSPDLGTNYGYTF.

The chain uses TRBV28 and TRBJ1-2; D is possibly TRBD1 (5 bases). The CDR3 extends over 15 amino acids. Trimming stripped 6 bases from V and 3 bases from J, with 17 bases between. In germline, CDR1 is MDHEN, CDR2 SYDVKM. As DNA, the CDR3 is TGTGCCAGCAGACTAACCGCGAGCAGGGACTATGGCTACACCTTC. It yields the protein CASRLTASRDYGYTF.

About this clone itself: The conserved phenylalanine or tryptophan is not found at the CDR3 terminus, so this likely reflects a read error. The limits of the CDR3 on the DNA are not certain, so only TCRdb's listed CDR3 is given. V usage is TRBV27 and J usage is TRBJ2-6; the table's D call TRBD2 went unverified against the DNA. 12 amino acids form the CDR3, both terminal residues included. From germline, CDR1 is MNHEY and CDR2 SMNVEV (reference sequence). CDR3 amino acids: CASSLGTPGGGI.

V gene TRBV25-1 combines with J gene TRBJ1-1; D perhaps matches TRBD1 (5 bases). Germline V gene data show CDR1 as MGHDK and CDR2 as SYGVNS. V lost 5 bases, J lost 4 bases, and 11 bases lay in between. The CDR3 totals 13 residues. The CDR3 region is CASSPMGGTEAFF. The DNA of the CDR3 is TGTGCCAGCAGTCCAATGGGGGGCACTGAAGCTTTCTTT.

The chain couples TRBV10-3 to TRBJ1-5, with a weak D call TRBD1 (5 bases). This CDR3 is built from 14 residues. CDR1 and CDR2 (germline): ENHRY, SYGVKD. V was cut by 3 bases and J by 5 bases, with 11 bases left in between. The CDR3 DNA sequence: TGTGCCATCAGTGATCGACAGTTCGATCAGCCCCAGCATTTT. This gives the protein CAISDRQFDQPQHF.

The chain couples TRBV7-9 to TRBJ2-4, with D tentatively TRBD1 (6 bases). Deletions cut 5 bases from V and 0 bases from J, with 14 bases between. Per the germline V gene, CDR1 is SEHNR and CDR2 is FQNEAQ (reference sequence). There are 16 residues in the CDR3. The CDR3 DNA is TGTGCCAGCAGCCACCGGGACACCTTAGCCAAAAACATTCAGTACTTC. Translation: CASSHRDTLAKNIQYF.

The CDR3 loop reads CASSSTGGSYEQYF. As DNA, the CDR3 is TGCGCCAGCAGCTCGACAGGGGGCTCCTACGAGCAGTACTTC. J is TRBJ2-7 and V is TRBV5-1; TRBD1 matches 9 bases. The CDR3 spans 14 residues. Germline-derived CDR1 and CDR2 are SGHRS and YFSETQ. With V trimmed by 3 bases and J by 0 bases, 1 base remained unmatched.

V is TRBV19 and J is TRBJ1-2, with 8 nucleotides matching TRBD1. The length of the CDR3 is 14 residues. The germline V gene has CDR1 LNHDA and CDR2 SQIVND (reference sequence). The junction had 1 base not matched to a gene; V was cut back by 1 base and J by 3 bases. Here the CDR3 DNA reads TGTGCCAGTAGTATAGGACAGGGGTACTATGGCTACACCTTC. Translation: CASSIGQGYYGYTF. Drawing the rest from reference TRBV19 and TRBJ1-2, the complete variable domain is DGGITQSPKYLFRKEGQNVTLSCEQNLNHDAMYWYRQDPGQGLRLIYYSQIVNDFQKGDIAEGYSVSREKKESFPLTVTSAQKNPTAFYLCASSIGQGYYGYTFGSGTRLTVV.

The CDR3: CASSRQGYTDTQYF. In DNA, the CDR3 is TGCGCCAGCAGTCGACAGGGATACACAGATACGCAGTATTTT. The gene calls are TRBV10-1 and TRBJ2-3; 7 bases match TRBD1. The ends lost 5 bases at V and 2 bases at J; junction bases unmatched: 4. Germline CDR1 reads WNHNN; CDR2 reads SYGVQD (reference sequence). CDR3 length: 14 residues.

This clone appeared a few times. The chain has TRBV9 and TRBJ2-3, with 9 bases that match TRBD1. The CDR3 totals 15 residues. Germline V gene lookup returns CDR1 SGDLS and CDR2 YYNGEE. Germline trimming cut 0 bases from V and 2 bases from J; bases unmatched to any gene: 1. The DNA of the CDR3 is TGTGCCAGCAGCGTAGGGACAGGGGCCACAGATACGCAGTATTTT. Protein: CASSVGTGATDTQYF.

V is TRBV20-1 and J is TRBJ2-7, with D perhaps TRBD2 (5 bases). CDR3 length: 11 amino acids. The V gene's germline CDR1 is DFQATT and CDR2 SNEGSKA (reference sequence). V was trimmed by 3 bases and J by 6 bases, leaving 9 bases between them. The CDR3 region has the DNA TGCAGTGCTAGTGTTAGCGCCGAGCAGTACTTC. It encodes CSASVSAEQYF.

This clone has a single count. The chain recombines TRBV27 with TRBJ2-7, with 10 bases aligning to TRBD2. The germline V gene has CDR1 MNHEY and CDR2 SMNVEV (reference sequence). The V segment lost 4 bases and the J segment 5 bases; nucleotides outside the gene matches: 2. The CDR3 extends over 13 amino acids. In DNA form, the CDR3 reads TGTGCCAGCAGTTCCCTAGCGGGAGACGAGCAGTACTTC. Its protein product is CASSSLAGDEQYF.

This clone has just a few counts. This chain links TRBV2 with TRBJ2-1; 9 bases align to TRBD2. Germline V lookup: CDR1 SNHLY, CDR2 FYNNEI. This CDR3 region has 14 residues. The trim removed 6 bases at V and 2 bases at J, leaving 2 bases unmatched. Written as DNA, the CDR3 is TGTGCCAGCAGATCTAGCGGGGCCTACAATGAGCAGTTCTTC. This translates into CASRSSGAYNEQFF. Drawing the rest from reference TRBV2 and TRBJ2-1, the complete variable domain is EPEVTQTPSHQVTQMGQEVILRCVPISNHLYFYWYRQILGQKVEFLVSFYNNEISEKSEIFDDQFSVERPDGSNFTLKIRSTKLEDSAMYFCASRSSGAYNEQFFGPGTRLTVL.

In this sample, this clone turned up a few times. The chain links TRBV11-2 to TRBJ2-2; D may be TRBD2 (5 bases). V was shortened by 5 bases and J by 5 bases, with 12 bases between the two germline ends. Germline CDR1 and CDR2: SGHAT and FQNNGV. This CDR3 region has 14 residues. The CDR3 nucleotides read TGTGCCAGCAGCCTATCATCGGGGACCGGGGAGCTGTTTTTT. Translating gives CASSLSSGTGELFF.

CDR3 coding DNA: TGCGCCAGCAGCTCCCTCCGGGACTTCTCCTACGAGCAGTACTTC. It yields the protein CASSSLRDFSYEQYF. This chain links TRBV5-1 with TRBJ2-7, with D possibly matching TRBD2 (6 bases). This CDR3 is 15 amino acids long. Deletions cut 3 bases from V and 0 bases from J, with 13 bases between. Germline values: CDR1 SGHRS, CDR2 YFSETQ.

The rearrangement links TRBV4-1 to TRBJ2-7; TRBD2 agrees at 10 bases. The CDR3 has 15 residues. Germline CDR1 MGHRA, CDR2 YSYEKL. Trimming cost V 4 bases and J 2 bases; bases outside gene matches: 5. CDR3 sequence reads: CASSPYSGRTYEQYF. The CDR3 region has the DNA TGCGCCAGCAGCCCGTATAGCGGGAGGACCTACGAGCAGTACTTC.

V usage is TRBV5-4 and J usage is TRBJ1-2, with 12 positions matching TRBD1. The CDR3 spans 15 residues. J lost 8 bases, V lost 6 bases, and 11 bases had no gene match. Germline V lookup: CDR1 SGHNT, CDR2 YYREEE (reference sequence). The CDR3 DNA is TGTGCCAGCACCGTGGGGGGACAGGGGGCCGGCGGCTACACCTTC. This encodes CASTVGGQGAGGYTF.